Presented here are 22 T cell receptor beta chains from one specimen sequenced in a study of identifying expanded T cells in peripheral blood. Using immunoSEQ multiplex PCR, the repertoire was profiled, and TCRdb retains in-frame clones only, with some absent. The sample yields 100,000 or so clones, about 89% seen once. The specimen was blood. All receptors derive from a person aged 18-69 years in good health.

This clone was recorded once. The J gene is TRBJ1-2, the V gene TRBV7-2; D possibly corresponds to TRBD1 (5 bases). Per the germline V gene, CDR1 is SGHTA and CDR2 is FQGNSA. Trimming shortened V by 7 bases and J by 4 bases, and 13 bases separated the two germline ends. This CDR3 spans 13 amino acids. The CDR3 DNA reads TGTGCCAGCACCCCCAGGGCTTCCTATGGCTACACCTTC. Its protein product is CASTPRASYGYTF.

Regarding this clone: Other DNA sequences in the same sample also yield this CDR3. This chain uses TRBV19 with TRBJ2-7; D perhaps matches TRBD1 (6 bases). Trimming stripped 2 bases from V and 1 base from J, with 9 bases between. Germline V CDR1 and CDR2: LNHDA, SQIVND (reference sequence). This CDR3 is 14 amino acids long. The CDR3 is CASSIWGRSYEQYF. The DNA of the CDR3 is TGTGCCAGTAGTATATGGGGGCGGTCCTACGAGCAGTACTTC.

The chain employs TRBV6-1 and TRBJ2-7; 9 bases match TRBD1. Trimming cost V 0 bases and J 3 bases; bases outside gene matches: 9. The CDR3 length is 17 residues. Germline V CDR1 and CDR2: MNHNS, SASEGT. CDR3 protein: CASSEAFTGQGFYEQYF. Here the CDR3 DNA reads TGTGCCAGCAGTGAAGCGTTCACGGGACAGGGCTTCTACGAGCAGTACTTC.

CDR3 sequence (DNA): TGTGCCATCAGACAGGACAAAGGAAGGTACACTGAAGCTTTCTTT. This gives the protein CAIRQDKGRYTEAFF. The rearrangement links TRBV10-3 to TRBJ1-1; a possible D gene is TRBD1 (5 bases). The CDR3 contains 15 residues. Per germline, CDR1 ENHRY and CDR2 SYGVKD. Trimming shortened V by 6 bases and J by 3 bases, and 17 bases separated the two germline ends.

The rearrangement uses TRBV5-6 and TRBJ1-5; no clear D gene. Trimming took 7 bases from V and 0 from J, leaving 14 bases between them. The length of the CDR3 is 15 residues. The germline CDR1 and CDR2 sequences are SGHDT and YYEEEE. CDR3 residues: CASPPRAHSNQPQHF. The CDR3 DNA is TGTGCCAGCCCCCCCCGGGCGCATAGCAATCAGCCCCAGCATTTT.

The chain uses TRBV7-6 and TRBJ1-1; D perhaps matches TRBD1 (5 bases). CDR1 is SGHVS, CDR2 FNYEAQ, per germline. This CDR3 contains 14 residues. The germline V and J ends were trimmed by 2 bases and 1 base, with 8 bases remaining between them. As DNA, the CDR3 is TGTGCCAGCAGCTTAAGGGGTGCGAACACTGAAGCTTTCTTT. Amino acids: CASSLRGANTEAFF.

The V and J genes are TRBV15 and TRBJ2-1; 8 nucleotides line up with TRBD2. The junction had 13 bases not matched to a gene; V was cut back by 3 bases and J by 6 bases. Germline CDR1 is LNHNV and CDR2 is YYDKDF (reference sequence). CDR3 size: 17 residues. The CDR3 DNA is TGTGCCACCAGCAGTCCCGCAGCGGGGGACCATTCCAATGAGCAGTTCTTC. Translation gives CATSSPAAGDHSNEQFF.

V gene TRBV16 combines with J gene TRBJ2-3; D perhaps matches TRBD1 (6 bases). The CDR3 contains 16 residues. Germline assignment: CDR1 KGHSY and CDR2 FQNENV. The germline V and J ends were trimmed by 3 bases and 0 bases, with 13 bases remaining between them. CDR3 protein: CASSQQQGSSTDTQYF. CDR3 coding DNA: TGTGCCAGCAGCCAGCAACAGGGCTCGAGCACAGATACGCAGTATTTT.

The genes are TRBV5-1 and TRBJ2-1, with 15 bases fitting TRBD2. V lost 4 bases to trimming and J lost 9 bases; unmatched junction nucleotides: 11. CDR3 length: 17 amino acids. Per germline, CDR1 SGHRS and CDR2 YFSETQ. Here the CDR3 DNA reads TGCGCCAGCAGCCGGACTAGCGGGGGGGCAGAGTTGGGTGAGCAGTTCTTC. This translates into CASSRTSGGAELGEQFF.

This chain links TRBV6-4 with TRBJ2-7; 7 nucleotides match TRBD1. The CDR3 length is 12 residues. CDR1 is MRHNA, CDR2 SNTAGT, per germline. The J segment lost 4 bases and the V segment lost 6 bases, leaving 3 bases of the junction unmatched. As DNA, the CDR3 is TGTGCCAGCAGGGAACAGGGGTACGAGCAGTACTTC. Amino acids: CASREQGYEQYF.

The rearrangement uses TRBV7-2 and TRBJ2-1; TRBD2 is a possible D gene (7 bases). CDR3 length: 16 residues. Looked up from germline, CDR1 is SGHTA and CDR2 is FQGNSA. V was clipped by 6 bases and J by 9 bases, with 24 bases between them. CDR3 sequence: CASSPTSGGTRGEQFF. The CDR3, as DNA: TGTGCCAGCAGTCCTACCTCCGGGGGGACCAGGGGTGAGCAGTTCTTC. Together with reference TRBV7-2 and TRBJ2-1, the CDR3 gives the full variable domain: GAGVSQSPSNKVTEKGKDVELRCDPISGHTALYWYRQSLGQGLEFLIYFQGNSAPDKSGLPSDRFSAERTGGSVSTLTIQRTQQEDSAVYLCASSPTSGGTRGEQFFGPGTRLTVL.

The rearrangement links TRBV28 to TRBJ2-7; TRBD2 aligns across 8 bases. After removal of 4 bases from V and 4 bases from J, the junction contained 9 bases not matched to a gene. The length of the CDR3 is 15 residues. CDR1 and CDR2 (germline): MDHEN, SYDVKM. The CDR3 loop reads CASSSAGLAGYEQYF. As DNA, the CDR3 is TGTGCCAGCAGTTCCGCCGGACTAGCTGGTTACGAGCAGTACTTC.

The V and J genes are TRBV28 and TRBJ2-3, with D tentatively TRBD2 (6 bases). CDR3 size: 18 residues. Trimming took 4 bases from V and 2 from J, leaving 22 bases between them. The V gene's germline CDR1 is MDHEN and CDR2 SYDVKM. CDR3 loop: CASSSPFLVAALTDTQYF. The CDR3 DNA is TGTGCCAGCAGTTCCCCTTTCTTGGTAGCGGCCCTCACAGATACGCAGTATTTT.

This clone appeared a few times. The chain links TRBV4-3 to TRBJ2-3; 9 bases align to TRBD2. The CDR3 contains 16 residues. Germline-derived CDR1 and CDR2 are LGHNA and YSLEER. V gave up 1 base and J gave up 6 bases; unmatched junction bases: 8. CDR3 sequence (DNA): TGCGCCAGCAGCCAAGCCGTAGCGGGGGCCCGGGATACGCAGTATTTT. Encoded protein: CASSQAVAGARDTQYF.

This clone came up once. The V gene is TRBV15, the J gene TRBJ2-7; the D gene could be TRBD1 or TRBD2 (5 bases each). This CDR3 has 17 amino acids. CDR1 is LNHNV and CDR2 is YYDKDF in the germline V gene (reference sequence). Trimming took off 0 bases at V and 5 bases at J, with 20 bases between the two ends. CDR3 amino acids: CATSRDLTPGTRDEQYF. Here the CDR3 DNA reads TGTGCCACCAGCAGAGATCTTACACCCGGGACCCGGGACGAGCAGTACTTC.

The DNA for the CDR3 is TGTGCCAGCAGCTTAGGACCACAGCCCCAGCATTTT. Translated, it gives CASSLGPQPQHF. V is TRBV5-6 and J is TRBJ1-5; D not resolved. The CDR3 sequence is 12 residues long. Between the trimmed V and J ends, which lost 2 bases and 7 bases, there was a span of 7 bases. CDR1 and CDR2 (germline): SGHDT, YYEEEE.

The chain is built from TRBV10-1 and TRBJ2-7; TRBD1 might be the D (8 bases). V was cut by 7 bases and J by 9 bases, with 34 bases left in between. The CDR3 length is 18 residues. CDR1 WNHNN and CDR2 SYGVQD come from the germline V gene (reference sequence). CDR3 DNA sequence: TGCGCCAGCAACCTCCCAGGGGGCGGGGGTGAGTTGGCCCACGGGCAGTACTTC. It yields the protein CASNLPGGGGELAHGQYF.

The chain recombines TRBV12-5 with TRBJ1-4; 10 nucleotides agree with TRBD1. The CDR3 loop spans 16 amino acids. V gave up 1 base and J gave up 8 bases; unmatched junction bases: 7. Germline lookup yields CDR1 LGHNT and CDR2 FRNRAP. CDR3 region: CASGLEGTGAREKLFF. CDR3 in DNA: TGTGCTAGTGGTTTGGAAGGGACAGGGGCTCGCGAAAAACTGTTTTTT.

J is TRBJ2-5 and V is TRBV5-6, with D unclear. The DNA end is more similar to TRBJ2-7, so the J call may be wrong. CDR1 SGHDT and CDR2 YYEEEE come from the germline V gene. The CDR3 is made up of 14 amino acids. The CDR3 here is CASSGIAGVYEQYF. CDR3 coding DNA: TGTGCCAGCAGCGGTATAGCTGGAGTCTACGAGCAGTACTTC.

For the CDR3, the DNA is TGTGCCAGCAGCTTATCCACCTCCGGGACAGGAGGCGAGCAGTACTTC. Residues: CASSLSTSGTGGEQYF. The J gene is TRBJ2-7, the V gene TRBV7-8; 8 bases agree with TRBD1. After removal of 2 bases from V and 6 bases from J, the junction contained 12 bases not matched to a gene. Germline lookup yields CDR1 SGHVS and CDR2 FQNEAQ. The CDR3 consists of 16 residues.

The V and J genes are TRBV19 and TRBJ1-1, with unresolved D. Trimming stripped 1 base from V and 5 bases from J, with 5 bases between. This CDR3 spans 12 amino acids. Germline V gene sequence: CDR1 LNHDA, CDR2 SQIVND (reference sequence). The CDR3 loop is CASSIGRTEAFF. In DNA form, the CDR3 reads TGTGCCAGTAGTATAGGACGGACTGAAGCTTTCTTT.

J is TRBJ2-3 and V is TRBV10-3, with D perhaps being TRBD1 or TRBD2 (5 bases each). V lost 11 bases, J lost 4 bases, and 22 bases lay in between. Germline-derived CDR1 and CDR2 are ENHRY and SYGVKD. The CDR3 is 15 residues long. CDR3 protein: CAGSSGQNGADTQYF. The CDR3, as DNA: TGTGCCGGGTCTTCGGGGCAAAACGGCGCAGATACGCAGTATTTT.